This T cell receptor beta chain was documented in a study of shared clonotypes between healthy human individuals. Replicate sorted-subset PCRs were loaded with around 0.2 ug DNA, tens of thousands of T cell genomes. Libraries were prepared by immunoSEQ multiplex PCR; TCRdb keeps only in-frame clonotypes and omits some of them. Of over 800,000 clones listed, around 93% are singletons. Study conclusions and caveats: The four-donor shared clonotypes exceeded non-shared clonotypes in generation probability, with non-shared ones scoring lower. Among a few donors, approximately 5.4% of naive CD4 clonotypes were found in common.

As defined, naive CD8 cells were CD45RO-negative and positively selected for CCR7, with terminally differentiated effector memory CD45RA+ cells excluded. Germline values: CDR1 SEHNR, CDR2 FQNEAQ (reference sequence). The CDR3 is made up of 14 amino acids. The ends were cut back, 4 bases at V and 6 bases at J, with 14 bases in the middle. Note on this clone: Its matching antigen is unknown.

Sequencing input: naive CD8+ T cells sorted from blood. The chain links TRBV7-9 to TRBJ2-3, with D perhaps TRBD2 (5 bases). The clonotype comes from a man aged 25-45 years in good health. CDR3 residues: CASSSGLLGDTQYF. DNA of the CDR3: TGTGCCAGCAGCTCGGGATTGCTTGGGGATACGCAGTATTTT. Drawing the rest from reference TRBV7-9 and TRBJ2-3, the complete variable domain is DTGVSQNPRHKITKRGQNVTFRCDPISEHNRLYWYRQTLGQGPEFLTYFQNEAQLEKSRLLSDRFSAERPKGSFSTLEIQRTEQGDSAMYLCASSSGLLGDTQYFGPGTRLTVL.